There are many counts of the clone carrying this TCR beta chain. Antigen specificity is unknown. This entry is derived from a study of regulatory T cells in long-lasting Graves disease. General study findings and limits: Preferential use of TRBV28, TRBJ1-2 and TRBJ2-5 was seen in persistent disease. Newly diagnosed Graves' patients had higher TCR diversity than persistent ones.

With V trimmed by 6 bases and J by 5 bases, 8 bases remained unmatched. Per the germline V gene, CDR1 is MDHEN and CDR2 is SYDVKM. The CDR3 contains 15 residues. Time point in this sample: newly diagnosed GD, antithyroid drugs for less than 3 months. The TCR library was made from RNA extracted from PBMCs. Library construction for TCR beta used iRepertoire HTBI primers and Arm-PCR of CDR3 regions. TCRdb re-called the multiplex PCR reads with MiXCR, one entry per CDR3 protein. The sample contains under 800,000 distinct CDR3 sequences, around 17% of which appear only once. Another study also made use of these data, one on T cells in Graves' hyperthyroidism and ophthalmopathy. According to that study: An initial round of RT-PCR targeting the TCR CDR3 relied on the HTBI primer set.

The sequence was collected from a woman in her twenties or thirties with Graves disease. V gene TRBV28 combines with J gene TRBJ2-1; TRBD1 agrees at 9 bases. The sequenced sample was peripheral blood mononuclear cells (PBMCs), obtained at new diagnosis, from a patient treated with antithyroid drugs. CDR3 nucleotide sequence: TGTGCCAGCAGATTGGGGACAGGGCTCAACAATGAGCAGTTCTTC. Translated: CASRLGTGLNNEQFF. The full variable domain, rest sourced from reference TRBV28 and TRBJ2-1, is DVKVTQSSRYLVKRTGEKVFLECVQDMDHENMFWYRQDPGLGLRLIYFSYDVKMKEKGDIPEGYSVSREKKERFSLILESASTNQTSMYLCASRLGTGLNNEQFFGPGTRLTVL.